This TCR beta chain was documented in a study of beta chain features in type 1 diabetes. Overall study findings and caveats: Type 1 diabetes patients had TCRB CDR3s that were shorter (moderately but significantly so) in all four CD4+ subsets. Naive, central memory and regulatory TCRB repertoires appeared more similar among patients than healthy donors.

CDR1 and CDR2 from the germline V gene are SGHNT and YENEEA. V lost 5 bases and J lost 1; bases outside the gene matches: 10. This CDR3 comprises 16 residues. In this sample, this clone turned up a few times. Its target is unknown. The authors reverse transcribed all of the isolated RNA, so sequencing captured expressed TCRB transcripts. The table came from immunoSEQ multiplex PCR; TCRdb's copy has only in-frame clones and leaves some out. The table has 500,000 to 700,000 clones, roughly 16% seen once. The chain links TRBV11-3 to TRBJ2-5; 7 nucleotides align to TRBD2. Sequenced: naive CD4+ T cells from blood. The receptor was derived from a man between 18 and 35 years old in good health. This CDR3 reads CASSPGTTSSQETQYF. Here the CDR3 DNA reads TGTGCCAGCAGCCCCGGGACTACCTCCTCCCAAGAGACCCAGTACTTC.